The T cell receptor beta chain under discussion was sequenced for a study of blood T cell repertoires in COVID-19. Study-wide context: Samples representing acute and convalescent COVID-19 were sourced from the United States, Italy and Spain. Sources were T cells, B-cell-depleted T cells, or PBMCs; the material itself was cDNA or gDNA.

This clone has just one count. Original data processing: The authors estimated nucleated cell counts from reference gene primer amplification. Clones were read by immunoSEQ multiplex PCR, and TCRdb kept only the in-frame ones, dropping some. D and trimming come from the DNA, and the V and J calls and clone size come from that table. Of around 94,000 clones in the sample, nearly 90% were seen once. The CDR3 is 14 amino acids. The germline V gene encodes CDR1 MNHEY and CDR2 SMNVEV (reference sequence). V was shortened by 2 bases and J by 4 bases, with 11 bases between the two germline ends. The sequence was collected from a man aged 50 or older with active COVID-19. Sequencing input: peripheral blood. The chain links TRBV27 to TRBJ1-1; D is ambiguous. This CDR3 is CASSLMGKATEAFF. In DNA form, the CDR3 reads TGTGCCAGCAGTTTAATGGGCAAGGCCACTGAAGCTTTCTTT.